This T cell receptor (beta chain) was retrieved from a study of identical twins. Every donor was a healthy Caucasian. Germline-derived CDR1 and CDR2 are KGHDR and SFDVKD. The V gene end was trimmed by 5 bases and the J gene end by 4 bases; junction bases not matched to a gene: 12. This CDR3 contains 16 residues. Overall study findings and caveats: Invariant MAIT and iNKT cells may have partly biased zero-insertion analyses. The more abundant beta clonotypes in cord blood had fewer insertions, and memory repertoires did not show this.

Via MiXCR, TCRdb re-called the 5' RACE reads, giving one row per CDR3 protein. The sample has 700,000 to 950,000 distinct CDR3 sequences, 9% to 15% seen once. Worth noting for this clonotype: What it recognizes is unknown.

These sequences were also reported in another study, on yellow fever vaccine responses in identical twins.

Sequenced sample: PBMCs. The sequence was obtained from a woman between 18 and 30 years old in good health. The chain joins TRBV24-1 to TRBJ2-5, with 7 positions matching TRBD1. The CDR3 DNA sequence: TGTGCCACCAGTGCCCACCTGACAGGGATTGGAGAGACCCAGTACTTC. Its translation: CATSAHLTGIGETQYF.